These 20 T cell receptor beta chains came from one sample sequenced in a study of siplizumab effects on memory and regulatory T cells. What these receptors recognize is not known. Measured with immunoSEQ multiplex PCR; TCRdb has only the in-frame clones, and not every one. The table has 9,500 to 13,000 clones, just over 45% seen once. Cells of the mixed lymphocyte reaction were cocultured at 37 degrees C for about 6 days. The sample taken for sequencing was CFSE-low (dividing) CD4+ T cells sorted from an allogeneic mixed lymphocyte reaction. Every receptor here comes from a human donor in good health; the cells came from an allogeneic mixed lymphocyte reaction.

A few counts support this clone. This rearrangement joins TRBV6-5 to TRBJ2-1; TRBD2 matches at 7 bases. This CDR3 region has 13 residues. Per the germline V gene, CDR1 is MNHEY and CDR2 is SVGAGI. J gave up 10 bases and V 8 bases, and 11 bases lay outside the gene matches. In DNA form, the CDR3 reads TGTGCCAGCCGCGGGAGTAACCAAGAAGAGCAGTTCTTC. Its translation: CASRGSNQEEQFF.

This clone is classed as medium-sized. This rearrangement joins TRBV10-1 to TRBJ1-5; D gene uncertain. This CDR3 region has 17 residues. The V end was cut by 0 bases, the J end by 0 bases, with 12 bases between. Germline CDR1 is WNHNN and CDR2 is SYGVQD (reference sequence). DNA of the CDR3: TGCGCCAGCAGTGAGTCGATTGGCCCAGTTAGCAATCAGCCCCAGCATTTT. This translates into CASSESIGPVSNQPQHF.

This clone rates as medium-sized. This chain joins TRBV9 and TRBJ1-2; D is unclear. V was cut by 0 bases and J by 2 bases, with 8 bases left in between. In germline, CDR1 is SGDLS, CDR2 YYNGEE. CDR3 size: 14 residues. The chain's CDR3 is CASSVEIGNYGYTF. In DNA, the CDR3 is TGTGCCAGCAGCGTAGAGATCGGAAACTATGGCTACACCTTC. The full variable domain, completed using reference TRBV9 and TRBJ1-2, is DSGVTQTPKHLITATGQRVTLRCSPRSGDLSVYWYQQSLDQGLQFLIQYYNGEERAKGNILERFSAQQFPDLHSELNLSSLELGDSALYFCASSVEIGNYGYTFGSGTRLTVV.

By sample share, this clone is medium-sized (0.01 to 0.1%). The gene calls are TRBV29-1 and TRBJ2-7; TRBD1 matches at 8 bases. Trimming cost V 6 bases and J 7 bases; bases outside gene matches: 14. The CDR3 covers 14 residues. CDR1 and CDR2 from the germline V gene are SQVTM and ANQGSEA. The chain's CDR3 is CSVKTGTGSREQYF. The CDR3 region has the DNA TGCAGCGTGAAGACCGGGACAGGTTCGCGAGAGCAGTACTTC.

The V and J genes are TRBV28 and TRBJ2-5, with 10 bases lining up with TRBD1. Germline-derived CDR1 and CDR2 are MDHEN and SYDVKM. The trim removed 7 bases at V and 11 bases at J, leaving 13 bases unmatched. This CDR3 contains 14 residues. CDR3: CASTPRGDRGAQYF. DNA of the CDR3: TGTGCCAGCACCCCTAGGGGGGACAGGGGTGCGCAGTACTTC.

A word on this clone: Only one base separates this from a far larger clonotype, so it likely reflects a read error. V and J are TRBV7-3 and TRBJ2-7; TRBD2 might be the D (5 bases). This CDR3 comprises 10 residues. The germline gives CDR1 SGHTA, CDR2 FQGTGA. The CDR3 region is CASRLGFERF. CDR3 DNA sequence: TGTGCCAGCAGGTTAGGGTTTGAGCGGTTC.

V is TRBV20-1 and J is TRBJ2-1, with D hard to call. V was shortened by 6 bases and J by 8 bases, with 11 bases between the two germline ends. The V gene's germline CDR1 is DFQATT and CDR2 SNEGSKA (reference sequence). The CDR3 is made up of 11 amino acids. The chain's CDR3 is CSADVDYEQFF. Written as DNA, the CDR3 is TGCAGTGCGGACGTTGACTATGAGCAGTTCTTC.

This clone was found a few times. CDR3 nucleotide sequence: TGTGCCAGCAGTGAAGCGAACCGGGGGCTGAGGGAGCAGTACTTC. Protein sequence: CASSEANRGLREQYF. The chain uses TRBV25-1 and TRBJ2-7; D may be TRBD1 or TRBD2 (6 bases each). V lost 2 bases and J 7 bases, leaving 18 bases between the germline ends. The CDR3 is 15 amino acids. Germline V CDR1 and CDR2: MGHDK, SYGVNS.

The J gene is TRBJ2-3, the V gene TRBV6-6; D remains ambiguous. CDR1 MNHNY and CDR2 SVGAGI come from the germline V gene (reference sequence). V lost 3 bases and J lost 1, with 8 bases in between. CDR3 length: 14 amino acids. CDR3 region: CASSYQIRTDTQYF. The CDR3, as DNA: TGTGCCAGCAGTTATCAAATCCGCACAGATACGCAGTATTTT.

This chain joins TRBV9 and TRBJ1-5; D is undetermined. The CDR3 has 13 amino acids. The germline V gene has CDR1 SGDLS and CDR2 YYNGEE. Trimming took off 4 bases at V and 8 bases at J, with 13 bases between the two ends. The CDR3 spells CASSPRPREPQHF. The DNA for the CDR3 is TGTGCCAGCAGCCCTCGGCCTCGGGAGCCCCAGCATTTT.

This clone was counted once. This rearrangement joins TRBV11-2 to TRBJ1-1; weak D call: TRBD1 (5 bases). Germline V gives CDR1 SGHAT, CDR2 FQNNGV. This CDR3 has 14 residues. V was cut by 5 bases and J by 7 bases, with 17 bases left in between. The chain's CDR3 is CASSRGDLTVEAFF. The CDR3 DNA sequence: TGTGCCAGCAGCCGAGGGGACTTGACCGTTGAAGCTTTCTTT.

V is TRBV6-5 and J is TRBJ1-5; D unclear. CDR3 length equals 13 residues. Germline V gene data show CDR1 as MNHEY and CDR2 as SVGAGI. Trimming stripped 5 bases from V and 1 base from J, with 6 bases between. The CDR3 is CASSRGSNQPQHF. CDR3 DNA sequence: TGTGCCAGCAGTCGGGGAAGCAATCAGCCCCAGCATTTT.

The chain is built from TRBV5-4 and TRBJ2-7; TRBD2 aligns across 9 bases. The CDR3 runs 16 residues. The germline gives CDR1 SGHNT, CDR2 YYREEE (reference sequence). V gave up 0 bases and J gave up 2 bases; unmatched junction bases: 6. This CDR3 reads CASSLGGLAGTYEQYF. CDR3 DNA: TGTGCCAGCAGCTTGGGGGGGCTAGCGGGGACCTACGAGCAGTACTTC.

The genes are TRBV15 and TRBJ2-7; 9 nucleotides agree with TRBD2. The V gene's germline CDR1 is LNHNV and CDR2 YYDKDF (reference sequence). This CDR3 spans 18 amino acids. The V and J ends lost 1 base and 4 bases, in that order; junction bases with no gene match: 14. The CDR3 DNA reads as TGTGCCACCAGCAGAGGCAAAAGGGCTAGCGGGGTTCCGTACGAGCAGTACTTC. It is translated as CATSRGKRASGVPYEQYF.

This sequence joins TRBV7-6 and TRBJ1-3, with D possibly being TRBD1 (6 bases). The CDR3 covers 16 residues. CDR1 and CDR2 from the germline V gene are SGHVS and FNYEAQ. With 2 bases removed from V and 3 bases from J, the gap between germline ends came to 14 bases. CDR3 sequence (DNA): TGTGCCAGCAGCTTAACCCGGGGGCAAGATGGAAACACCATATATTTT. This gives the protein CASSLTRGQDGNTIYF.

This chain joins TRBV9 and TRBJ1-5; D may be TRBD1 (5 bases). The CDR3 has 14 residues. Trimming shortened V by 10 bases and J by 1 base, and 15 bases separated the two germline ends. Germline assignment: CDR1 SGDLS and CDR2 YYNGEE. The CDR3 is CARPKGLSNQPQHF. CDR3 DNA sequence: TGTGCCCGCCCTAAGGGACTAAGCAATCAGCCCCAGCATTTT. Complete variable domain (other parts from reference TRBV9 and TRBJ1-5): DSGVTQTPKHLITATGQRVTLRCSPRSGDLSVYWYQQSLDQGLQFLIQYYNGEERAKGNILERFSAQQFPDLHSELNLSSLELGDSALYFCARPKGLSNQPQHFGDGTRLSIL.

The chain joins TRBV19 to TRBJ2-4; 7 bases agree with TRBD1. This CDR3 contains 14 residues. Trimming took 6 bases from V and 10 from J; bases not matched to a gene: 12. Germline CDR1 reads LNHDA; CDR2 reads SQIVND (reference sequence). The CDR3 DNA reads as TGTGCCAGTAGCCGGGACAGAGCCGGCGGAATTCAGTACTTC. Residues: CASSRDRAGGIQYF.

By share of the sample, this clone is medium-sized. The V call is TRBV7-8, the J call TRBJ2-5; a possible D gene is TRBD2 (6 bases). The CDR3 totals 14 residues. CDR1 SGHVS and CDR2 FQNEAQ come from the germline V gene. The V gene lost 5 bases and the J gene lost 2 bases, with 12 bases spanning the gap. The CDR3, as DNA: TGTGCCAGCAGCCCCGGGACTTTACAAGAGACCCAGTACTTC. This encodes CASSPGTLQETQYF. Full variable domain (remainder filled in from reference TRBV7-8 and TRBJ2-5): GAGVSQSPRYKVAKRGQDVALRCDPISGHVSLFWYQQALGQGPEFLTYFQNEAQLDKSGLPSDRFFAERPEGSVSTLKIQRTQQEDSAVYLCASSPGTLQETQYFGPGTRLLVL.

The gene calls are TRBV5-1 and TRBJ1-1; 7 nucleotides match TRBD1. Germline values: CDR1 SGHRS, CDR2 YFSETQ. The CDR3 length is 12 residues. The junction had 4 bases not matched to a gene; V was cut back by 0 bases and J by 11 bases. The CDR3 DNA follows: TGCGCCAGCAGCTTGGAACAGGGGAGGGCTTTCTTT. Its protein product is CASSLEQGRAFF.

In this sample, this clone turned up once. V and J are TRBV7-3 and TRBJ2-3; D gene unclear. Germline values: CDR1 SGHTA, CDR2 FQGTGA. The V end lost 9 bases, the J end lost 11 bases, and 24 bases lay between the germline ends. The CDR3 sequence is 14 residues long. The CDR3 sequence: CASKTDRHTSVQYF. In DNA, the CDR3 is TGTGCCAGTAAAACGGACCGCCACACTTCCGTGCAGTATTTT.